This T cell receptor beta chain was obtained from a study of regulatory T cells in long-lasting Graves disease. Construction of the TCR beta libraries employed iRepertoire HTBI primers in conjunction with Arm-PCR of CDR3 regions. Each CDR3 protein gets one entry after TCRdb re-called the multiplex PCR reads with MiXCR. The table shows about 560,000 distinct CDR3 sequences, with 15% to 20% occurring only once. Sample time point: newly diagnosed GD, antithyroid drugs for less than 3 months. Construction of the TCR library relied on RNA isolated from PBMCs. This clonotype occurred a few times. Its antigen is not known. The study's findings and limits: Segments TRBV28, TRBJ1-2 and TRBJ2-5 showed preferential usage in persistent disease.

The CDR3 covers 14 residues. CDR1 is GTSNPN and CDR2 is SVGIG in the germline V gene (reference sequence). The V gene lost 1 base and the J gene lost 5 bases, with 12 bases spanning the gap. This sample also appeared in a second study, on T cells in Graves' hyperthyroidism and ophthalmopathy.

The receptor was derived from a young man with Graves disease. This specimen consisted of peripheral blood mononuclear cells (PBMCs), obtained at new diagnosis, from a patient treated with antithyroid drugs. The genes are TRBV30 and TRBJ2-1, with D perhaps being TRBD1 or TRBD2 (5 bases each). The CDR3 loop reads CAWSARDGHNEQFF. DNA of the CDR3: TGTGCCTGGAGTGCCCGGGACGGTCACAATGAGCAGTTCTTC.